What follows are 13 T cell receptor beta chains derived from one specimen sequenced in a study of T cell responses to AZD1222 COVID-19 vaccine. Only in-frame clones appear in the TCRdb table, and some are missing; sequencing was by immunoSEQ multiplex PCR. This table holds 100,000 to 150,000 clones, over 75% found once. The sample here was peripheral blood, taken on day 0 of AZD1222 vaccination. The receptors stem from an adult in good health.

The chain joins TRBV9 to TRBJ2-1, with 14 bases that match TRBD2. This CDR3 has 17 residues. From germline, CDR1 is SGDLS and CDR2 YYNGEE. The J segment lost 6 bases and the V segment lost 4 bases, leaving 9 bases of the junction unmatched. CDR3: CASSSGTSGGFGNEQFF. DNA for the CDR3: TGTGCCAGCAGCTCCGGGACTAGCGGGGGATTTGGCAATGAGCAGTTCTTC.

This chain links TRBV4-3 with TRBJ1-4, with D uncertain. The germline CDR1 and CDR2 sequences are LGHNA and YSLEER. Trimming took off 1 base at V and 6 bases at J, with 12 bases between the two ends. CDR3 length: 15 amino acids. The CDR3 bases are TGCGCCAGCAGCCAAGGGGTTCAGCGGGATGAAAAACTGTTTTTT. It specifies CASSQGVQRDEKLFF.

Only one count was recorded for this clone. V usage is TRBV5-8 and J usage is TRBJ2-1; TRBD2 matches 7 bases. The germline gives CDR1 SGHTS, CDR2 YDEGEE. V trimming: 4 bases; J trimming: 5 bases; junction bases outside the gene matches: 9. CDR3 length: 15 amino acids. The CDR3 bases are TGTGCCAGCAGCCGAGCGGGACGAAAGGACAATGAGCAGTTCTTC. Its translation: CASSRAGRKDNEQFF.

The chain carries TRBV5-1 and TRBJ1-2; TRBD1 matches 8 bases. The germline V gene encodes CDR1 SGHRS and CDR2 YFSETQ. J lost 1 base, V lost 0 bases, and 8 bases had no gene match. The CDR3 length is 17 residues. CDR3 nucleotide sequence: TGCGCCAGCAGCTTGGAGACAGGGGAGAGGGGTAACTATGGCTACACCTTC. Its protein is CASSLETGERGNYGYTF.

This sequence joins TRBV6-2 or TRBV6-3 and TRBJ1-5, with TRBD1 matching over 7 bases. The V segment lost 4 bases and the J segment 2 bases; nucleotides outside the gene matches: 5. Germline CDR1 and CDR2: MNHEY and SVGEGT. This CDR3 contains 15 residues. CDR3: CASSSQGMGNQPQHF. The CDR3 DNA sequence: TGTGCCAGCAGTTCACAGGGGATGGGCAATCAGCCCCAGCATTTT.

The rearrangement joins TRBV5-1 to TRBJ2-5; D is possibly TRBD1 (6 bases). The CDR3 consists of 14 residues. V lost 0 bases and J lost 1, with 7 bases in between. Germline V CDR1 and CDR2: SGHRS, YFSETQ. CDR3 sequence: CASSLDRVQETQYF. Here the CDR3 DNA reads TGCGCCAGCAGCTTGGACAGGGTCCAAGAGACCCAGTACTTC.

The chain is built from TRBV4-2 and TRBJ1-1, with 8 positions matching TRBD1. V lost 0 bases, J lost 2 bases, and 14 bases stayed unmatched. CDR3 length: 19 residues. The germline CDR1 and CDR2 sequences are LGHNA and YNFKEQ. The CDR3 DNA is TGTGCCAGCAGCCAAGATGGCGGGACAGGACTGGGGGAAAACACTGAAGCTTTCTTT. This encodes CASSQDGGTGLGENTEAFF.

This sequence joins TRBV19 and TRBJ2-3; the match to TRBD1 covers 10 bases. The germline CDR1 and CDR2 sequences are LNHDA and SQIVND (reference sequence). This CDR3 has 15 residues. Trimming at V came to 4 bases and at J to 1 base, leaving 2 bases not matched to a gene. The CDR3, as DNA: TGTGCCAGTAGTACGACAGGGGGCGGCACAGATACGCAGTATTTT. Amino acids: CASSTTGGGTDTQYF.

The rearrangement joins TRBV9 to TRBJ2-7, with D hard to call. Trimming cost V 2 bases and J 5 bases, with 17 bases left between them. CDR1 and CDR2 from the germline V gene are SGDLS and YYNGEE. The CDR3 contains 15 residues. The CDR3 loop is CASSVQGSQAHEQYF. DNA of the CDR3: TGTGCCAGCAGCGTTCAAGGGTCCCAGGCCCACGAGCAGTACTTC.

This chain connects TRBV6-5 to TRBJ1-1, with 9 bases lining up with TRBD1. This CDR3 comprises 15 residues. Germline V lookup: CDR1 MNHEY, CDR2 SVGAGI. Germline trimming cut 5 bases from V and 7 bases from J; bases unmatched to any gene: 11. The chain's CDR3 is CASSNEQGALGEAFF. CDR3 nucleotide sequence: TGTGCCAGCAGTAATGAACAGGGGGCCCTCGGTGAAGCTTTCTTT.

The chain links TRBV12-5 to TRBJ2-1; a weak D match, TRBD1 (6 bases). V was pared by 0 bases and J by 1 base, with 16 bases between. Germline CDR1 is LGHNT and CDR2 is FRNRAP. This CDR3 has 18 amino acids. The DNA of the CDR3 is TGTGCTAGTGGTTTGGTATTGCTGGCACAGGGATCCTACAATGAGCAGTTCTTC. Translating it yields CASGLVLLAQGSYNEQFF.

This clone was found a few times. V gene TRBV7-2 combines with J gene TRBJ1-2; perhaps TRBD1 as D (5 bases). This CDR3 spans 14 amino acids. The V end was cut by 5 bases, the J end by 4 bases, with 14 bases between. The germline V gene encodes CDR1 SGHTA and CDR2 FQGNSA. The DNA of the CDR3 is TGTGCCAGCAGCCCACCGGGACCGATCTATGGCTACACCTTC. Protein: CASSPPGPIYGYTF.

This chain connects TRBV6-5 to TRBJ1-4; 9 bases map to TRBD1. Germline trimming cut 7 bases from V and 5 bases from J; bases unmatched to any gene: 2. There are 13 residues in the CDR3. The germline V gene encodes CDR1 MNHEY and CDR2 SVGAGI. CDR3: CASKGTGNEKLFF. The CDR3 nucleotides read TGTGCCAGCAAAGGGACAGGGAATGAAAAACTGTTTTTT.